Listed below are T cell receptor beta chains from one sample, sequenced in a study of CD8 T cells in Susac syndrome. TCRdb re-analysed the immunoSEQ multiplex PCR reads in MiXCR, keeping a single row per CDR3 protein. Here the sample spans roughly 160,000 distinct CDR3 sequences, more than 95% being singletons. The sequenced material came from CD4+ T cells from PBMCs. These receptors originate from a human donor with Susac syndrome. CDR3s include the opening cysteine and the closing phenylalanine or tryptophan.

CDR3aa,v_gene
CATKSGTQSTDTQYF,TRBV5-1
CASRAFGGSVDEQYF,TRBV7-2
CATSDFGPRGAFF,TRBV24-1
CASRGAQQFF,TRBV2
CASSPDRISRAFF,TRBV6-5
CSPRQGVDTQYF,TRBV20-1
CSALSGRAGDEQYF,TRBV20-1
CASSLEIGEATQYF,TRBV25-1
CASSQIRGEKLFF,TRBV4-1
CASSQEAGSGQFF,TRBV3-1